Below, 3 T cell receptor beta chains from the same sample are listed, as sequenced in a study of blood T cells in healthy people across ages. Using a J-beta primer mix together with a sample-barcoded 5' primer, a second PCR was run for about 7 to 12 cycles. One entry per CDR3 protein, called by TCRdb with MiXCR from the 5' RACE reads. The sample has 1.5 million to 2 million distinct CDR3 sequences; about 49% are singletons. The specimen sequenced was blood. These receptors all stem from a woman aged 35 to 49 in good health.

This clonotype has a handful of counts. V gene TRBV20-1 combines with J gene TRBJ2-3, with a weak D call TRBD2 (6 bases). This CDR3 has 14 residues. CDR1 is DFQATT, CDR2 SNEGSKA, per germline (reference sequence). V shed 2 bases and J shed 2 bases, with 11 bases lying between them. In DNA form, the CDR3 reads TGCAGTGCTAGACCCCGGACTAACACAGATACGCAGTATTTT. It is translated as CSARPRTNTDTQYF.

On this clonotype itself: Given a much more abundant clone one base away, this may be a read error. This sequence joins TRBV29-1 and TRBJ2-5; D is unresolved. The end of the DNA is better explained by TRBJ2-1, so the J call may be wrong. The CDR3 extends over 10 amino acids. From germline, CDR1 is SQVTM and CDR2 ANQGSEA. The CDR3 loop reads CSVALETQFF. The CDR3 bases are TGCAGCGTTGCCTTAGAGACCCAGTTCTTC.

V gene TRBV6-2 or TRBV6-3 combines with J gene TRBJ1-2; unclear D gene. V lost 7 bases, J lost 1 base, and 13 bases lay in between. Germline CDR1 MNHEY, CDR2 SVGEGT. CDR3 size: 14 residues. This CDR3 is CASTFGQFNYGYTF. The CDR3, as DNA: TGTGCCAGCACCTTTGGGCAGTTTAACTATGGCTACACCTTC.